This entry lists 3 T cell receptor beta chains sequenced from one sample in a study of cytotoxic CD8 clonotypes in ibrutinib-treated CLL. Clones were sequenced by immunoSEQ multiplex PCR, and TCRdb holds only the in-frame ones, with some missing. The data contain approximately 280,000 clones, approximately 79% of them singletons. The sequenced sample was PBMCs, obtained at disease progression, from a patient treated with ibrutinib. These receptors came from a human donor with chronic lymphocytic leukemia.

The chain carries TRBV6-1 and TRBJ2-5; D is unresolved. From germline, CDR1 is MNHNS and CDR2 SASEGT. Trimming removed 2 bases from V and 2 bases from J, with 15 bases in between. The CDR3 consists of 16 residues. The CDR3 here is CASSESRLRSQETQYF. The CDR3 nucleotides are TGTGCCAGCAGTGAAAGCCGTCTCCGCTCACAAGAGACCCAGTACTTC.

CDR3 in DNA: TGTGCCAGCAGCCCTCGACAGGGAGGCCCCTACGAGCAGTACTTC. This translates into CASSPRQGGPYEQYF. The chain uses TRBV6-5 and TRBJ2-7, with a tentative D call TRBD1 (7 bases). The length of the CDR3 is 15 residues. V lost 6 bases to trimming and J lost 2 bases, with 17 bases between them. The V gene's germline CDR1 is MNHEY and CDR2 SVGAGI.

The chain uses TRBV5-1 and TRBJ1-4, with 11 bases lining up with TRBD1. The CDR3 runs to 14 residues. Germline V CDR1 and CDR2: SGHRS, YFSETQ. Unmatched junction bases numbered 7, after V lost 5 bases and J lost 10 bases. The CDR3 nucleotides read TGCGCCAGCAGTTACGGACAGGGGGCGGGAAAACTGTTTTTT. Protein product: CASSYGQGAGKLFF.